A selection of T cell receptor beta chains follows, all from one sample in a study of blood T cells in healthy people across ages. TCRdb passed the 5' RACE reads through MiXCR, listing each CDR3 protein once. The sample contains roughly 930,000 distinct CDR3 sequences, roughly 52% of which appear only once. The sequenced sample consisted of blood. Every receptor here comes from a young man in good health. CDR3s include the opening cysteine and the closing phenylalanine or tryptophan. Fields, in order: V gene, CDR3 protein.

TRBV11-2 | CASSFDMSPAAGYTF
TRBV19 | CASTPAGIYNEQFF
TRBV6-1 | CASSEVTGSYEQYF
TRBV28 | CATGGASGVTKSSYNEQYF
TRBV6-5 | CASRRPSGGGNEQFF
TRBV9 | CASSVGQGGTDTQYF
TRBV3-1 | CASSPLGLSLGEQFF
TRBV7-3 | CASSLMGGPDTQYF
TRBV20-1 | CSARVGLAQETQYF
TRBV6-1 | CASSETGGTLNEKLFF
TRBV20-1 | CSARTRGNYEQYF
TRBV27 | CASSPRGAQNAGELFF
TRBV4-2 | CASSQDFGQSYEQYF
TRBV7-9 | CASSSEEKSSYEQYF
TRBV27 | CASRRDRNSNQPQHF
TRBV20-1 | CSARTHEGGSLQYF
TRBV5-1 | CAGRSEGKTQYF
TRBV12-3/TRBV12-4 | CASRPGQGSNEQFF
TRBV6-5 | CASSYSIRSTGEQYF
TRBV20-1 | CSGVSGYEQYF
TRBV2 | CVSTLLPDNEQFF
TRBV18 | CASSPPGTSYPTDTQYF
TRBV6-1 | CASSGTTGGLGETQYF
TRBV28 | CASREDSATNEKLFF
TRBV29-1 | CSVHTGQGYFSYEQYF
TRBV28 | CASSLGDRVFIRAFF
TRBV9 | CASSVVSGNTGGLFF
TRBV5-5 | CASSLLGQGAGYTF
TRBV6-2/TRBV6-3 | CASTGGSGGQPQHF
TRBV12-5 | CPRPGPSTEAFF
TRBV27 | CASRRGADGYTF
TRBV6-5 | CASSYGTTLNTEAFF
TRBV9 | CASSVGLAGGLIHEQYF
TRBV7-2 | CASSKSRGGLREQFF
TRBV6-5 | CASSRPARTTYEQYF
TRBV6-1 | CASPTYPEEQFF